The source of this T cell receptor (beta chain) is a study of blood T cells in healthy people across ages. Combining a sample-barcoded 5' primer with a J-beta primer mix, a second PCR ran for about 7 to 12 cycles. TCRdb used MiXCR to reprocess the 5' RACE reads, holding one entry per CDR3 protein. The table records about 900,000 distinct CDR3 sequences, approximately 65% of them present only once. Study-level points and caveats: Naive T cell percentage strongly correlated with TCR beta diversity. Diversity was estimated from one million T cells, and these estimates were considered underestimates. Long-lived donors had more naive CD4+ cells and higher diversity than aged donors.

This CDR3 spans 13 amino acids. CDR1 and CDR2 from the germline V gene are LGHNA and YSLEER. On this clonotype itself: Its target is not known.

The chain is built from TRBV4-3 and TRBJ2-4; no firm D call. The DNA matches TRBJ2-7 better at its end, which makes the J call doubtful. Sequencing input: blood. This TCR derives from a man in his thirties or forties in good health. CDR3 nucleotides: TGCGCCAGCAGCCAAGGATTAGAGTACGAGCAGTACTTC. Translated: CASSQGLEYEQYF.